This paragraph reports one TCR beta chain. The junction and the germline gene differ at one end; a read error may be behind it. From germline, CDR1 is SGHRS and CDR2 YFSETQ. The CDR3 sequence is 14 residues long. TCR beta CDR3 sequences were amplified from RNA transcripts. The HTBI primer set drove a first-round RT-PCR of the TCR CDR3. One entry per CDR3 protein results from TCRdb running MiXCR on the multiplex PCR reads. The sample includes hundreds of thousands of distinct CDR3 sequences, around 15% seen only once; the top ten take about a tenth. The data are from a study of T cells in Graves' hyperthyroidism and ophthalmopathy.

This sequence was found in a woman aged 18-30 years with Graves' hyperthyroidism. The material sequenced was blood. The V and J genes are TRBV5-1 and TRBJ2-3, with no clear D. The CDR3 here is CASTMGFNSDAQYF. Written as DNA, the CDR3 is TGCGCCAGCACTATGGGATTTAACTCAGATGCGCAGTATTTT.